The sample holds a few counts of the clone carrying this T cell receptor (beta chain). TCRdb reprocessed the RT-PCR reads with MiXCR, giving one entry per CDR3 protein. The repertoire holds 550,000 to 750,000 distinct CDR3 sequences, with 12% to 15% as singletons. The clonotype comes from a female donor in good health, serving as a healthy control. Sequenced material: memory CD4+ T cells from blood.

The CDR3 sequence is CASSRDHNTGELFF. The CDR3 DNA follows: TGTGCCAGCAGCCGGGACCACAACACCGGGGAGCTGTTTTTT. V is TRBV7-2 and J is TRBJ2-2; perhaps D is TRBD1 or TRBD2 (5 bases each). V lost 5 bases, J lost 2 bases, and 9 bases lay in between. Germline CDR1 is SGHTA and CDR2 is FQGNSA. The CDR3 extends over 14 amino acids. The full variable domain, completed using reference TRBV7-2 and TRBJ2-2, is GAGVSQSPSNKVTEKGKDVELRCDPISGHTALYWYRQSLGQGLEFLIYFQGNSAPDKSGLPSDRFSAERTGGSVSTLTIQRTQQEDSAVYLCASSRDHNTGELFFGEGSRLTVL.